Following are 29 T cell receptor beta chains from one sample sequenced in a study of blood T cell repertoires in COVID-19. The method was immunoSEQ multiplex PCR; TCRdb's version includes in-frame clones alone and lacks a portion of them. The data show about 230,000 clones, less than 90% seen once. The specimen sequenced was peripheral blood. These receptors came from a woman in her sixties or seventies with active or convalescent COVID-19.

CDR3 nucleotides: TGTGCCAGCAGCCAAGTCCAGCGGGGCTACGAGCAGTACTTC. As protein: CASSQVQRGYEQYF. This chain uses TRBV3-1 (or the pseudogene TRBV3-2) with TRBJ2-7; 7 nucleotides line up with TRBD2. V lost 1 base and J lost 3; bases outside the gene matches: 3. Germline V gene data show CDR1 as LGHDT and CDR2 as YNNKEL (reference sequence). This CDR3 comprises 14 residues.

The CDR3 DNA follows: TGTGCCAGTAACCCGACAGGGGGCATCTCTCAGCCCCAGCATTTT. Translated: CASNPTGGISQPQHF. The chain uses TRBV19 and TRBJ1-5; the match to TRBD1 covers 10 bases. The CDR3 runs to 15 residues. From germline, CDR1 is LNHDA and CDR2 SQIVND (reference sequence). With 7 bases clipped from V and 6 bases from J, the junction kept 9 bases outside the gene matches.

V and J are TRBV5-1 and TRBJ2-2; the D gene is possibly TRBD2 (5 bases). Germline-derived CDR1 and CDR2 are SGHRS and YFSETQ. V gave up 4 bases and J gave up 0 bases, with 10 bases separating them. The CDR3 length is 15 residues. CDR3 protein: CASSVPLANTGELFF. DNA for the CDR3: TGCGCCAGCAGCGTGCCACTAGCGAACACCGGGGAGCTGTTTTTT.

The chain recombines TRBV5-8 with TRBJ2-7; 7 bases line up with TRBD1. Germline V CDR1 and CDR2: SGHTS, YDEGEE. V was pared by 3 bases and J by 6 bases, with 21 bases of the junction left unmatched. This CDR3 region has 18 residues. CDR3 nucleotide sequence: TGTGCCAGCAGCTCCGTAAGGGGGCGTCTACATCCCCCAGGCGAGCAGTACTTC. Encoded protein: CASSSVRGRLHPPGEQYF. Drawing the rest from reference TRBV5-8 and TRBJ2-7, the complete variable domain is EAGVTQSPTHLIKTRGQQATLRCSPISGHTSVYWYQQALGLGLQFLLWYDEGEERNRGNFPPRFSGRQFPNYSSELNVNALELEDSALYLCASSSVRGRLHPPGEQYFGPGTRLTVT.

The chain couples TRBV5-1 to TRBJ2-5; D is undetermined. Germline V gene sequence: CDR1 SGHRS, CDR2 YFSETQ. The V end lost 1 base, the J end lost 0 bases, and 4 bases lay between the germline ends. This CDR3 is built from 13 residues. CDR3 protein: CASSLLYQETQYF. CDR3 sequence (DNA): TGCGCCAGCAGCTTGTTATACCAAGAGACCCAGTACTTC.

V gene TRBV27 combines with J gene TRBJ2-2, with no clear D. This CDR3 has 14 amino acids. Germline CDR1 MNHEY, CDR2 SMNVEV (reference sequence). The ends were cut back, 4 bases at V and 6 bases at J, with 12 bases in the middle. The CDR3 loop reads CASSSRSSAGELFF. Here the CDR3 DNA reads TGTGCCAGCAGTTCAAGATCTAGTGCCGGGGAGCTGTTTTTT.

V usage is TRBV4-2 and J usage is TRBJ2-2; the match to TRBD2 covers 13 bases. Trimming took 3 bases from V and 2 from J; bases not matched to a gene: 6. The CDR3 consists of 18 residues. Germline V gives CDR1 LGHNA, CDR2 YNFKEQ. CDR3 amino acids: CASSHQLAGGLNTGELFF. The CDR3 DNA follows: TGTGCCAGCAGCCACCAACTAGCGGGAGGGTTAAACACCGGGGAGCTGTTTTTT.

The chain employs TRBV5-1 and TRBJ1-1; TRBD1 is a possible D gene (5 bases). The CDR3 length is 15 residues. CDR1 and CDR2 (germline): SGHRS, YFSETQ. V was pared by 1 base and J by 2 bases, with 12 bases between. The CDR3 bases are TGCGCCAGCAGCTTGCAGACAGTTTCAAACACTGAAGCTTTCTTT. Translated: CASSLQTVSNTEAFF.

V and J are TRBV11-1 and TRBJ2-2; a possible D gene is TRBD1 (5 bases). The CDR3 length is 15 residues. V shed 5 bases and J shed 1 base, with 11 bases lying between them. The germline CDR1 and CDR2 sequences are SGHAT and FQDESV (reference sequence). The CDR3 spells CASSPTEENTGELFF. Here the CDR3 DNA reads TGTGCCAGCAGCCCGACAGAAGAGAACACCGGGGAGCTGTTTTTT.

Concerning this clone itself: Other nucleotide sequences in the sample specify the same CDR3. V and J are TRBV2 and TRBJ2-7; D not certain. Trimming cost V 2 bases and J 4 bases, with 3 bases left between them. The germline V gene encodes CDR1 SNHLY and CDR2 FYNNEI. This CDR3 has 11 residues. The CDR3 reads CASSEYYEQYF. CDR3 DNA: TGTGCCAGCAGTGAATATTACGAGCAGTACTTC.

This rearrangement joins TRBV29-1 to TRBJ1-1; D is ambiguous. V was cut by 1 base and J by 5 bases, with 17 bases left in between. This CDR3 has 15 residues. The germline gives CDR1 SQVTM, CDR2 ANQGSEA. Here the CDR3 DNA reads TGCAGCGTTGAAGGCATGACTACGGCACTAACTGAAGCTTTCTTT. Translation gives CSVEGMTTALTEAFF.

This clone was counted a few times. J is TRBJ1-2 and V is TRBV19, with D perhaps TRBD1 (6 bases). V lost 6 bases to trimming and J lost 4 bases, with 12 bases between them. This CDR3 contains 13 residues. Germline assignment: CDR1 LNHDA and CDR2 SQIVND (reference sequence). The CDR3 reads CASSNQGIYGYTF. The DNA for the CDR3 is TGTGCCAGTAGCAACCAGGGGATCTATGGCTACACCTTC.

J is TRBJ1-4 and V is TRBV6-6; D possibly corresponds to TRBD1 (5 bases). The germline V gene has CDR1 MNHNY and CDR2 SVGAGI (reference sequence). Trimming took 8 bases from V and 5 from J, leaving 15 bases between them. The CDR3 runs 14 residues. CDR3 region: CASGPGRGNEKLFF. The CDR3 nucleotides read TGTGCCAGCGGCCCGGGGCGGGGGAATGAAAAACTGTTTTTT.

In this sample, this clone turned up once. This CDR3 reads CASSPSTGGANEKLFF. CDR3 DNA: TGTGCCAGCTCACCCTCGACAGGGGGCGCTAATGAAAAACTGTTTTTT. J is TRBJ1-4 and V is TRBV18; 10 positions match TRBD1. Trimming at V came to 3 bases and at J to 3 bases, leaving 4 bases not matched to a gene. CDR3 size: 16 residues. Germline V gene data show CDR1 as KGHSH and CDR2 as LQKENI.

This clone came up once. This chain connects TRBV5-1 to TRBJ2-5, with 8 bases that match TRBD2. CDR1 SGHRS and CDR2 YFSETQ come from the germline V gene. The CDR3 spans 14 residues. Trimming removed 5 bases from V and 5 bases from J; junction bases left unmatched: 8. The CDR3 DNA reads TGCGCCAGCAGTTCCGGGACTAGGAGGGAGACCCAGTACTTC. The encoded protein is CASSSGTRRETQYF. Supplemented by reference TRBV5-1 and TRBJ2-5, the full variable domain reads KAGVTQTPRYLIKTRGQQVTLSCSPISGHRSVSWYQQTPGQGLQFLFEYFSETQRNKGNFPGRFSGRQFSNSRSEMNVSTLELGDSALYLCASSSGTRRETQYFGPGTRLLVL.

V is TRBV28 and J is TRBJ1-5, with 10 bases identical to TRBD1. The CDR3 totals 15 residues. Trimming took 6 bases from V and 7 from J; bases not matched to a gene: 9. CDR1 MDHEN and CDR2 SYDVKM come from the germline V gene. CDR3 nucleotides: TGTGCCAGCAGCCCAAGGACAGGGGGAAGGCAGCCCCAGCATTTT. This translates into CASSPRTGGRQPQHF.

V is TRBV18 and J is TRBJ2-7; perhaps TRBD2 as D (6 bases). V gave up 1 base and J gave up 3 bases, with 19 bases separating them. Per germline, CDR1 KGHSH and CDR2 LQKENI. The CDR3 contains 17 residues. The CDR3 here is CASSPLSGVDRLYEQYF. The CDR3 DNA reads TGTGCCAGCTCACCACTCTCGGGAGTGGACCGTCTCTACGAGCAGTACTTC.

The chain employs TRBV5-1 and TRBJ1-3; TRBD1 might be the D (6 bases). Between the trimmed V and J ends, which lost 4 bases and 3 bases, there was a span of 11 bases. The CDR3 runs 14 residues. Germline loops: CDR1 SGHRS, CDR2 YFSETQ. The DNA of the CDR3 is TGCGCCAGCAGCCCGGACAGTATTGGAAACACCATATATTTT. This translates into CASSPDSIGNTIYF.

V usage is TRBV5-1 and J usage is TRBJ2-3; D remains ambiguous. This CDR3 comprises 16 residues. V lost 3 bases and J 3 bases, leaving 17 bases between the germline ends. Germline V gives CDR1 SGHRS, CDR2 YFSETQ. The CDR3 bases are TGCGCCAGCAGCTACTCAGGCCGACCTGGGACAGATACGCAGTATTTT. Protein product: CASSYSGRPGTDTQYF. Based on the CDR3 plus reference TRBV5-1 and TRBJ2-3, the full variable domain is KAGVTQTPRYLIKTRGQQVTLSCSPISGHRSVSWYQQTPGQGLQFLFEYFSETQRNKGNFPGRFSGRQFSNSRSEMNVSTLELGDSALYLCASSYSGRPGTDTQYFGPGTRLTVL.

The chain uses TRBV20-1 and TRBJ2-1, with TRBD2 as a possible D gene (6 bases). CDR3 length: 14 amino acids. CDR1 is DFQATT, CDR2 SNEGSKA, per germline (reference sequence). Trimming removed 3 bases at V and 6 bases at J, with 15 bases between. Here the CDR3 reads CSASNGIAVNEQFF. In DNA, the CDR3 is TGCAGTGCTAGTAACGGGATAGCGGTCAATGAGCAGTTCTTC.

This chain links TRBV5-5 with TRBJ2-3; the match to TRBD1 covers 11 bases. The CDR3 spans 17 residues. CDR1 and CDR2 (germline): SGHKS, YYEKEE (reference sequence). With V trimmed by 3 bases and J by 4 bases, 10 bases remained unmatched. The CDR3 loop is CASSWKGGQGVSDTQYF. Here the CDR3 DNA reads TGTGCCAGCAGCTGGAAGGGGGGACAGGGGGTTTCAGATACGCAGTATTTT.

The chain carries TRBV28 and TRBJ2-3; D is unclear. The CDR3 length is 12 residues. V dropped 6 bases and J dropped 6 bases, with 10 bases sitting between them. Germline CDR1 reads MDHEN; CDR2 reads SYDVKM. The CDR3 nucleotides are TGTGCCAGCAGGAGCCCAGCGGATACGCAGTATTTT. This encodes CASRSPADTQYF.

The chain carries TRBV4-3 and TRBJ2-2; 8 bases align to TRBD2. Losses at the gene ends were 1 base for V and 4 bases for J; bases not matched to a gene: 17. This CDR3 is 20 amino acids long. In germline, CDR1 is LGHNA, CDR2 YSLEER. In DNA, the CDR3 is TGCGCCAGCAGCCAAGGTTTGCCTGGCCAGAGCGGGGGAGTCACCGGGGAGCTGTTTTTT. The encoded protein is CASSQGLPGQSGGVTGELFF.

Only one count was recorded for this clone. The V call is TRBV18, the J call TRBJ2-7; maybe TRBD2 (5 bases). Germline values: CDR1 KGHSH, CDR2 LQKENI. Deletions cut 4 bases from V and 2 bases from J, with 12 bases between. CDR3 length: 14 amino acids. CDR3: CASSQRQGPYEQYF. As DNA, the CDR3 is TGTGCCAGCTCACAGCGGCAAGGGCCCTACGAGCAGTACTTC.

The chain couples TRBV19 to TRBJ1-6; TRBD1 matches 9 bases. Germline CDR1 reads LNHDA; CDR2 reads SQIVND (reference sequence). After removal of 10 bases from V and 2 bases from J, the junction contained 6 bases not matched to a gene. CDR3 length: 15 residues. In nucleotides, the CDR3 is TGTGCCACCAGGACAGGGGACACCTATAATTCACCCCTCCACTTT. Amino acid sequence: CATRTGDTYNSPLHF.

The CDR3 reads CASSLDGRGPREQYF. CDR3 in DNA: TGTGCCAGCAGCTTAGATGGGAGGGGCCCAAGGGAGCAGTACTTC. The rearrangement links TRBV11-3 to TRBJ2-7; 7 bases agree with TRBD2. Losses at the gene ends were 0 bases for V and 7 bases for J; bases not matched to a gene: 9. Germline CDR1 reads SGHNT; CDR2 reads YENEEA. The CDR3 sequence is 15 residues long.

The chain employs TRBV11-2 and TRBJ2-1; 11 positions match TRBD2. This CDR3 has 15 amino acids. CDR1 SGHAT and CDR2 FQNNGV come from the germline V gene. Germline trimming cut 8 bases from V and 4 bases from J; bases unmatched to any gene: 7. The CDR3 DNA is TGTGCCAGCTCCGTGACTAGCGGGGCTTACAATGAGCAGTTCTTC. Encoded protein: CASSVTSGAYNEQFF.

In this sample, this clone turned up once. The rearrangement uses TRBV4-1 and TRBJ2-3; TRBD1 matches 7 bases. With V trimmed by 0 bases and J by 2 bases, 5 bases remained unmatched. The CDR3 extends over 16 amino acids. Germline V gives CDR1 MGHRA, CDR2 YSYEKL. The CDR3 DNA is TGCGCCAGCAGCCAAGATCGAACAGGGGTCACAGATACGCAGTATTTT. It is translated as CASSQDRTGVTDTQYF.

This clone has just one count. The chain carries TRBV6-5 and TRBJ2-2; the D is unclear. Germline lookup yields CDR1 MNHEY and CDR2 SVGAGI. The CDR3 extends over 12 amino acids. Trimming removed 8 bases at V and 7 bases at J, with 11 bases between. The CDR3 DNA is TGTGCCAGCTACCGCAGGTTCGGGGAGCTGTTTTTT. Translated: CASYRRFGELFF.